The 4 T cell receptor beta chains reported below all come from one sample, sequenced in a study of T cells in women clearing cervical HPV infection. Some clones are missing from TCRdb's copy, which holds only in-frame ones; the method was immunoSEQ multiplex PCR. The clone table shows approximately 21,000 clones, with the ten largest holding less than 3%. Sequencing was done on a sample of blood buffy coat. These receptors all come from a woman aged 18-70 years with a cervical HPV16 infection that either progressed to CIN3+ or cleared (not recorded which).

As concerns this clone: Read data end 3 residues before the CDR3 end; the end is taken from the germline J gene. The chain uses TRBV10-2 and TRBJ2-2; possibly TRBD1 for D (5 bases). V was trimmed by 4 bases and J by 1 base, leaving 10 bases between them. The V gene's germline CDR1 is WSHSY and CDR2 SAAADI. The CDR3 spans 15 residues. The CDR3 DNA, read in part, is TGCGCCAGCAGTGTGGCAGGGTGGAACACCGGGGAG. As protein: CASSVAGWNTGE. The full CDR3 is CASSVAGWNTGELFF.

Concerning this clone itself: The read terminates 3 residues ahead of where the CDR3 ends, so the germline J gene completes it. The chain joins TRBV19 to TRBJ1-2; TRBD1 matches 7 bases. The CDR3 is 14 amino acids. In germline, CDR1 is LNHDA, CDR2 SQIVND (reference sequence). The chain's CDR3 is CASSPGQSTDTYTF. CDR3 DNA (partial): TGTGCCAGTAGTCCGGGACAGTCCACAGATACC.

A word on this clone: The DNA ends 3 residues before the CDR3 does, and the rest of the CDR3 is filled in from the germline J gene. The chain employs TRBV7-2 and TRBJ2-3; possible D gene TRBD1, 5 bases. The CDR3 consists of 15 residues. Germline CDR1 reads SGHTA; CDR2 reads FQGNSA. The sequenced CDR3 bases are TGTGCCAGCAGCTTAGCGTCGGCAGCAGGGCAGCCG. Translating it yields CASSLASAAGQP. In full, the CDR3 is CASSLASAAGQPQYF.

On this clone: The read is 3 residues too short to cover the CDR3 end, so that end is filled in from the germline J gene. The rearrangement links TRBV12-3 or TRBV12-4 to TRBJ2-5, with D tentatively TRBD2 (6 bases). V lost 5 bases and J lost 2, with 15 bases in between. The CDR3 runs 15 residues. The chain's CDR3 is CASSPLAGLQETQYF. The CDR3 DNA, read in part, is TGTGCCAGCAGTCCCCTGGCGGGATTGCAAGAGACC.